The T cell receptor beta chain described here comes from a study of cytomegalovirus exposure and HLA in healthy donors. Germline loops: CDR1 SGHVS, CDR2 FQNEAQ. The CDR3 loop spans 14 amino acids. Primers: 60 Vbeta forward and 13 Jbeta reverse. Some clones are missing from TCRdb's copy, which holds only in-frame ones; the method was immunoSEQ multiplex PCR. The profile shows 150,000 to 200,000 clones, approximately 80% of them singletons. Turning to this clone: A read error may account for a junction end that differs from germline.

The source material was PBMCs. The receptor was isolated from a middle-aged woman in good health and CMV-seropositive. The chain combines TRBV7-8 with TRBJ1-1; D is perhaps TRBD1 (5 bases). In nucleotides, the CDR3 is TGTGCCAGCAGGGGAGGGGCTCTGAACACTGGAGCTTTCTTT. It is translated as CASRGGALNTGAFF.